The clone carrying this TCR beta chain was counted only a few times. The genes are named according to mouse. The read stops 1 residue short of the end of the CDR3; the missing end is completed from the germline J gene. The data originate from a study of tissue T cells after allogeneic stem cell transplantation. Time point reported: mouse harvest day 7 after allogeneic transplant. The graft held 10^6 splenic CD5+ T cells and 10^7 T-cell-depleted bone marrow cells. Germline assignment: CDR1 SGHLS and CDR2 HYDKME. Trimming cost V 0 bases and J 4 bases, with 11 bases left between them. CDR3 size: 15 residues. Generated by immunoSEQ multiplex PCR, the TCRdb table keeps only in-frame clones and is missing some. The sample lists 6,000 to 8,500 clones, about 47% occurring once.

The TCR was taken from a female BALB/c mouse given C57BL/6 T cells with graft-versus-host disease after an allogeneic hematopoietic cell transplant. Input material: lymph node tissue. This chain connects TRBV12-2 to TRBJ1-4, with a tentative D call TRBD1 (6 bases). Here the CDR3 reads CASSLEGQFNERLFF. CDR3 bases read: TGTGCCAGCTCTCTCGAGGGACAATTCAACGAAAGATTATTT.